These 12 T cell receptor beta chains were all obtained from the same sample, sequenced in a study of control samples from healthy donors and cancer patients. Repertoires were generated with immunoSEQ multiplex PCR, while TCRdb's copy carries only in-frame clones and drops some. The sample carries 130,000 or so clones, 85% to 95% recorded once. Material: blood. Receptors originate from a man aged 35-49 years in good health.

CDR3 sequence: CASSDRGPNEKLFF. The CDR3 region has the DNA TGTGCCAGCAGCGACAGGGGACCAAATGAAAAACTGTTTTTT. The chain recombines TRBV6-5 with TRBJ1-4; TRBD1 aligns across 8 bases. Per the germline V gene, CDR1 is MNHEY and CDR2 is SVGAGI. The CDR3 has 14 residues. Losses at the gene ends were 6 bases for V and 5 bases for J; bases not matched to a gene: 5.

The chain uses TRBV28 and TRBJ1-6; D not resolved. The V end lost 6 bases, the J end lost 8 bases, and 11 bases lay between the germline ends. The CDR3 has 13 residues. CDR1 and CDR2 from the germline V gene are MDHEN and SYDVKM. CDR3 bases: TGTGCCAGCAGCCCTGACATGGATTCACCCCTCCACTTT. This translates into CASSPDMDSPLHF.

This chain uses TRBV9 with TRBJ1-3; D might be TRBD1 (6 bases). The germline gives CDR1 SGDLS, CDR2 YYNGEE. Trimming removed 3 bases at V and 3 bases at J, with 16 bases between. This CDR3 has 16 residues. CDR3: CASSAGGGGNGNTIYF. The CDR3 DNA follows: TGTGCCAGCAGCGCGGGCGGGGGGGGCAATGGAAACACCATATATTTT.

The chain employs TRBV6-5 and TRBJ2-1; TRBD1 matches 8 bases. Germline values: CDR1 MNHEY, CDR2 SVGAGI. The V gene end was trimmed by 6 bases and the J gene end by 6 bases; junction bases not matched to a gene: 7. The CDR3 is 14 residues long. The CDR3: CASRPETGVNEQFF. Here the CDR3 DNA reads TGTGCCAGCAGACCCGAGACAGGGGTCAATGAGCAGTTCTTC.

The chain uses TRBV11-2 and TRBJ2-1; D ambiguous. Germline lookup yields CDR1 SGHAT and CDR2 FQNNGV. The CDR3 totals 14 residues. Trimming stripped 3 bases from V and 0 bases from J, with 6 bases between. CDR3 sequence reads: CASSFSGSYNEQFF. CDR3 DNA sequence: TGTGCCAGCAGCTTCTCGGGCTCCTACAATGAGCAGTTCTTC.

The CDR3 protein is CASSLFGAYEQYF. CDR3 bases: TGTGCCAGCAGCCTGTTCGGGGCCTACGAGCAGTACTTC. The J gene is TRBJ2-7, the V gene TRBV5-4; the D gene is possibly TRBD2 (5 bases). The V gene's germline CDR1 is SGHNT and CDR2 YYREEE (reference sequence). This CDR3 is 13 amino acids long. The V end was cut by 4 bases, the J end by 2 bases, with 10 bases between.

This clone has just one count. The CDR3 protein is CASSRTGGGNEQFF. In DNA, the CDR3 is TGTGCCAGCAGCCGGACAGGAGGGGGCAATGAGCAGTTCTTC. The V gene is TRBV7-2, the J gene TRBJ2-1; possibly TRBD1 for D (7 bases). Germline V gene lookup returns CDR1 SGHTA and CDR2 FQGNSA. This CDR3 is 14 amino acids long. V was trimmed by 5 bases and J by 6 bases, leaving 14 bases between them.

V usage is TRBV30 and J usage is TRBJ1-2; 7 bases fit TRBD1. The V segment lost 6 bases and the J segment 7 bases; nucleotides outside the gene matches: 5. This CDR3 spans 11 amino acids. Germline V lookup: CDR1 GTSNPN, CDR2 SVGIG (reference sequence). CDR3: CACGQVFGYTF. The CDR3 nucleotides read TGTGCCTGCGGACAGGTCTTTGGCTACACCTTC.

J is TRBJ1-4 and V is TRBV30; D ambiguous. Trimming shortened V by 6 bases and J by 12 bases, and 5 bases separated the two germline ends. CDR3 length equals 8 residues. CDR1 GTSNPN and CDR2 SVGIG come from the germline V gene (reference sequence). For the CDR3, the DNA is TGTGCCTGCGGAGAACTGTTTTTT. The encoded protein is CACGELFF.

V and J are TRBV4-1 and TRBJ2-1; the match to TRBD2 covers 12 bases. V dropped 5 bases and J dropped 6; count of bases not matched to a gene: 11. The CDR3 extends over 17 amino acids. CDR1 and CDR2 (germline): MGHRA, YSYEKL. CDR3 nucleotide sequence: TGCGCCAGCAGCTCAGACACACTAGCGGGAGGAGGCAATGAGCAGTTCTTC. It translates to CASSSDTLAGGGNEQFF.

The chain uses TRBV7-9 and TRBJ2-1; 10 bases fit TRBD2. The CDR3 runs to 18 residues. The junction had 14 bases not matched to a gene; V was cut back by 5 bases and J by 4 bases. Germline assignment: CDR1 SEHNR and CDR2 FQNEAQ (reference sequence). The CDR3 protein is CASSPPLHIAGGYNEQFF. In nucleotides, the CDR3 is TGTGCCAGCAGCCCTCCGCTCCATATAGCGGGGGGTTACAATGAGCAGTTCTTC.

The CDR3 loop is CASSLEYGHRSTARGYTF. DNA for the CDR3: TGTGCCAGCAGCTTAGAATATGGGCACAGGAGTACTGCTCGGGGCTACACCTTC. The chain is built from TRBV7-2 and TRBJ1-2; D is perhaps TRBD1 (5 bases). CDR1 is SGHTA, CDR2 FQGNSA, per germline. The CDR3 consists of 18 residues. V lost 1 base, J lost 8 bases, and 26 bases lay in between.